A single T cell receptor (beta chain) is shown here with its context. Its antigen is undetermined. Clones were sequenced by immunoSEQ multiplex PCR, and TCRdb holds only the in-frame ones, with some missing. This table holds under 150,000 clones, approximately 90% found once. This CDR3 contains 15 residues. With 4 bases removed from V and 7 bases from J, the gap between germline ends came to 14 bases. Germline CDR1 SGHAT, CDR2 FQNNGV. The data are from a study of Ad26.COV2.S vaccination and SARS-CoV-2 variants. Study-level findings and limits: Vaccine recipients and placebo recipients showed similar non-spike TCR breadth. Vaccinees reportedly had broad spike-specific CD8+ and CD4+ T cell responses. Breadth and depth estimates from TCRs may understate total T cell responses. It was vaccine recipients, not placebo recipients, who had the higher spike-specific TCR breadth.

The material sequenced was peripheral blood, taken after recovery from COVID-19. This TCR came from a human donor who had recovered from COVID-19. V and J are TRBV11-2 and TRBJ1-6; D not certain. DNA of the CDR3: TGTGCCAGCAGCTACGCCTCAGGACTAAATTCACCCCTCCACTTT. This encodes CASSYASGLNSPLHF.